This record looks at one T cell receptor (beta chain) sequence and its context. Genomic DNA acted as the template from which TCR beta VDJ combination and CDR3 sequence profiling were carried out. TCRdb itself ran the reads through MiXCR, one entry per CDR3 protein. The table lists a few hundred thousand distinct CDR3 sequences, about 56% of them singletons. The data were taken from a study of CD8+CD57+ T cells in acquired aplastic anemia. Background on the study: DNA recovered from sorted CD4+ and CD8+ cells had a mean of approximately 3.2 ug.

This CDR3 contains 14 residues. CDR1 is SGHRS, CDR2 YFSETQ, per germline. V lost 4 bases and J lost 7, with 14 bases in between. The clonotype originates from a human donor with severe aplastic anemia or a healthy control (not recorded which). Input material: sorted CD4+, CD8+, or CD8+CD57+ T cells (not recorded which) from PBMCs. The chain uses TRBV5-1 and TRBJ1-4; a weak D match, TRBD1 (6 bases). In DNA, the CDR3 is TGCGCCAGCAGCACGGGAGGGGGGGGTGAAAAACTGTTTTTT. This encodes CASSTGGGGEKLFF.